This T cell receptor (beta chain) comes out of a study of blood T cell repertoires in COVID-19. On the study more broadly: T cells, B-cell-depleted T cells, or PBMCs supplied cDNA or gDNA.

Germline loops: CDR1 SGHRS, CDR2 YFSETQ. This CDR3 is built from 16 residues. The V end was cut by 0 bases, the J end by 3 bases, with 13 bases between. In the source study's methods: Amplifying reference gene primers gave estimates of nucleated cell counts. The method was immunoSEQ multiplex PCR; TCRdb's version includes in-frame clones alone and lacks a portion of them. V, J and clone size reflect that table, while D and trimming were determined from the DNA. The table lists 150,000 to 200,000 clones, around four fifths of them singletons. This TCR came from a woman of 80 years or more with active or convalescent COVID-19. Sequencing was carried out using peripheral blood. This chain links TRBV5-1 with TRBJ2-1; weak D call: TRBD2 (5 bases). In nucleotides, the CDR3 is TGCGCCAGCAGCTTGGTTCCGGGGAACGACTACAATGAGCAGTTCTTC. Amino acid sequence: CASSLVPGNDYNEQFF.